This TCR beta chain was found in a study of graft-versus-host responses after intestinal transplantation. Overall study context: Anti-thymocyte globulin served as induction for all recipients, who then took tacrolimus and steroids for 3 to 4 years.

TCRdb's table, derived via immunoSEQ multiplex PCR, lists solely in-frame clones and lacks some. The sample includes under 140,000 clones, about 93% of them seen just once. Turning to this clone: Its target is unknown.

In germline, CDR1 is MNHEY, CDR2 SMNVEV (reference sequence). V dropped 2 bases and J dropped 7 bases, with 12 bases sitting between them. This CDR3 has 14 residues. Findings and caveats of the study: Investigators detected GvH clones in recipient marrow, with some emerging earlier in ileum or blood.

The chain links TRBV27 to TRBJ2-1; D is ambiguous. The TCR was taken from a human donor who received an intestinal transplant. The source material was unstimulated CD8+ T cells sorted from spleen or lymph node cells, sampled before intestinal transplant. As DNA, the CDR3 is TGTGCCAGCAGTTTAAGCTCCCCCGGGAATGAGCAGTTCTTC. It is translated as CASSLSSPGNEQFF.